These 31 T cell receptor beta chains share one sample of origin, sequenced in a study of T cell responses to AZD1222 COVID-19 vaccine. The protocol was immunoSEQ multiplex PCR, while the TCRdb copy is restricted to in-frame clones and leaves out a portion. The table has around 100,000 clones, about 90% seen once; the top ten hold around 3.8%. The sequencing here drew on peripheral blood, taken on day 0 of MenACWY control vaccination. The receptors here all came from an adult in good health.

V gene TRBV2 combines with J gene TRBJ2-7, with D uncertain. CDR3 length: 8 amino acids. Trimming shortened V by 8 bases and J by 7 bases, and 3 bases separated the two germline ends. CDR1 SNHLY and CDR2 FYNNEI come from the germline V gene. CDR3 nucleotide sequence: TGTGCCAGCGGGGAGCAGTACTTC. It translates to CASGEQYF.

The rearrangement links TRBV2 to TRBJ1-6; possibly TRBD1 for D (5 bases). CDR3 size: 15 residues. V was pared by 9 bases and J by 12 bases, with 24 bases between. Germline CDR1 is SNHLY and CDR2 is FYNNEI. The CDR3 reads CASNPERGLGGPLHF. The CDR3 DNA is TGTGCCAGTAACCCCGAGAGGGGACTGGGGGGACCCCTCCACTTT.

This clone appeared once. The chain couples TRBV5-1 to TRBJ2-2; 7 nucleotides match TRBD2. Germline V lookup: CDR1 SGHRS, CDR2 YFSETQ. The CDR3 contains 15 residues. The V segment lost 2 bases and the J segment 1 base; nucleotides outside the gene matches: 2. The CDR3 bases are TGCGCCAGCAGCTTCCTAGCGGTGAACACCGGGGAGCTGTTTTTT. It specifies CASSFLAVNTGELFF.

In its sample, this clone was seen once. The CDR3 nucleotides read TGTGCCAGCAGCTCTAATGGGAGGACCCCCGGTGAGACCCAGTACTTC. This codes for CASSSNGRTPGETQYF. The chain links TRBV13 to TRBJ2-5, with D possibly being TRBD2 (6 bases). The CDR3 runs 16 residues. Germline CDR1 and CDR2: PRHDT and FYEKMQ (reference sequence). The ends were cut back, 4 bases at V and 5 bases at J, with 20 bases in the middle.

V gene TRBV2 combines with J gene TRBJ1-6, with no clear D. Trimming left V 6 bases short and J 4 bases short, with 13 bases between. CDR1 and CDR2 (germline): SNHLY, FYNNEI. The length of the CDR3 is 15 residues. In DNA form, the CDR3 reads TGTGCCAGCAGATGGAGGGAATCGTATAATTCACCCCTCCACTTT. Translating gives CASRWRESYNSPLHF. Full variable domain (missing parts from reference TRBV2 and TRBJ1-6): EPEVTQTPSHQVTQMGQEVILRCVPISNHLYFYWYRQILGQKVEFLVSFYNNEISEKSEIFDDQFSVERPDGSNFTLKIRSTKLEDSAMYFCASRWRESYNSPLHFGNGTRLTVT.

V is TRBV18 and J is TRBJ2-3; no firm D call. The germline CDR1 and CDR2 sequences are KGHSH and LQKENI. V lost 3 bases and J lost 0, with 10 bases in between. The CDR3 is 15 residues long. CDR3 loop: CASSPLQESTDTQYF. In nucleotides, the CDR3 is TGTGCCAGCTCACCCCTCCAGGAAAGCACAGATACGCAGTATTTT.

The CDR3 loop reads CASSLLRDIYEQYF. The DNA of the CDR3 is TGTGCCAGCAGCTTACTCCGGGACATCTACGAGCAGTACTTC. The J gene is TRBJ2-7, the V gene TRBV7-2; D is perhaps TRBD1 (6 bases). Germline V lookup: CDR1 SGHTA, CDR2 FQGNSA. The CDR3 is 14 amino acids. V dropped 2 bases and J dropped 3 bases, with 11 bases sitting between them.

This CDR3 reads CASSPRGLNTEAFF. In DNA form, the CDR3 reads TGTGCCAGCTCACCAAGAGGATTGAACACTGAAGCTTTCTTT. This chain joins TRBV18 and TRBJ1-1, with no clear D. V was pared by 2 bases and J by 0 bases, with 7 bases between. From germline, CDR1 is KGHSH and CDR2 LQKENI. The CDR3 is made up of 14 amino acids.

The CDR3 reads CASSYQSGELFF. The CDR3, as DNA: TGTGCCAGTAGTTATCAGTCCGGGGAGCTGTTTTTT. The chain recombines TRBV19 with TRBJ2-2; D not certain. Germline V gene data show CDR1 as LNHDA and CDR2 as SQIVND (reference sequence). The CDR3 is 12 residues long. V lost 5 bases and J 6 bases, leaving 7 bases between the germline ends.

The chain uses TRBV5-5 and TRBJ1-4, with 7 nucleotides matching TRBD1. Looked up from germline, CDR1 is SGHKS and CDR2 is YYEKEE (reference sequence). Unmatched junction bases numbered 3, after V lost 1 base and J lost 6 bases. This CDR3 region has 14 residues. CDR3 in DNA: TGTGCCAGCAGCTTGATCCAGGGGGATGAAAAACTGTTTTTT. Encoded protein: CASSLIQGDEKLFF. Full variable domain (outside the CDR3, taken from reference TRBV5-5 and TRBJ1-4): DAGVTQSPTHLIKTRGQQVTLRCSPISGHKSVSWYQQVLGQGPQFIFQYYEKEERGRGNFPDRFSARQFPNYSSELNVNALLLGDSALYLCASSLIQGDEKLFFGSGTQLSVL.

The chain has TRBV5-1 and TRBJ2-7, with TRBD2 matching 14 bases. This CDR3 is 13 amino acids long. The V gene's germline CDR1 is SGHRS and CDR2 YFSETQ. Losses at the gene ends were 7 bases for V and 9 bases for J; bases not matched to a gene: 6. As DNA, the CDR3 is TGCGCCAGCCTGGGACTAGCGGGAGAGGGGCAGTACTTC. Translated: CASLGLAGEGQYF.

The chain employs TRBV7-2 and TRBJ2-3, with TRBD2 identical over 8 bases. J gave up 1 base and V 3 bases, and 3 bases lay outside the gene matches. The CDR3 covers 15 residues. Germline V gene lookup returns CDR1 SGHTA and CDR2 FQGNSA. This chain's CDR3 is CASSFRRGGTDTQYF. CDR3 in DNA: TGTGCCAGCAGCTTTAGGCGGGGGGGCACAGATACGCAGTATTTT.

The chain couples TRBV5-8 to TRBJ2-3; D is undetermined. Germline V lookup: CDR1 SGHTS, CDR2 YDEGEE. Deletions cut 4 bases from V and 0 bases from J, with 9 bases between. The CDR3 has 14 residues. The CDR3 sequence is CASSRDLSTDTQYF. The CDR3 nucleotides are TGTGCCAGCAGCAGGGATCTGAGCACAGATACGCAGTATTTT.

This chain uses TRBV12-3 or TRBV12-4 with TRBJ1-1; D is unresolved. V shed 1 base and J shed 5 bases, with 5 bases lying between them. The CDR3 contains 12 residues. Here the CDR3 reads CASSLERTEAFF. The CDR3 coding sequence is TGTGCCAGCAGTTTAGAGAGAACTGAAGCTTTCTTT.

The gene calls are TRBV3-1 (or the pseudogene TRBV3-2) and TRBJ2-7, with D perhaps being TRBD1 or TRBD2 (6 bases each). The V and J ends lost 1 base and 6 bases respectively, with 7 bases between them. In germline, CDR1 is LGHDT, CDR2 YNNKEL (reference sequence). The CDR3 loop spans 12 amino acids. CDR3 amino acids: CASSQAGAEQYF. The DNA for the CDR3 is TGTGCCAGCAGCCAAGCGGGGGCCGAGCAGTACTTC.

This chain links TRBV30 with TRBJ1-2; no clear D. Germline CDR1 is GTSNPN and CDR2 is SVGIG (reference sequence). This CDR3 contains 11 residues. V was trimmed by 0 bases and J by 5 bases, leaving 4 bases between them. In DNA form, the CDR3 reads TGTGCCTGGAGTGTACGGTATGGCTACACCTTC. As protein: CAWSVRYGYTF.

The J gene is TRBJ1-2, the V gene TRBV3-1 (or the pseudogene TRBV3-2); D ambiguous. CDR3 size: 15 residues. V was clipped by 4 bases and J by 3 bases, with 15 bases between them. CDR1 is LGHDT, CDR2 YNNKEL, per germline (reference sequence). The CDR3 loop is CASSRLRTQDYGYTF. DNA for the CDR3: TGTGCCAGCAGCCGGCTTCGGACCCAGGACTATGGCTACACCTTC.

This chain links TRBV5-1 with TRBJ2-2, with a tentative D call TRBD1 (6 bases). Trimming shortened V by 0 bases and J by 4 bases, and 10 bases separated the two germline ends. Germline V lookup: CDR1 SGHRS, CDR2 YFSETQ. The CDR3 sequence is 15 residues long. CDR3 in DNA: TGCGCCAGCAGCTTGGGGGGGCAGGTCACCGGGGAGCTGTTTTTT. This translates into CASSLGGQVTGELFF. Drawing the rest from reference TRBV5-1 and TRBJ2-2, the complete variable domain is KAGVTQTPRYLIKTRGQQVTLSCSPISGHRSVSWYQQTPGQGLQFLFEYFSETQRNKGNFPGRFSGRQFSNSRSEMNVSTLELGDSALYLCASSLGGQVTGELFFGEGSRLTVL.

CDR3 sequence reads: CASSRGLAGAAYNEQFF. CDR3 sequence (DNA): TGTGCCAGTAGTAGGGGACTAGCGGGAGCCGCCTACAATGAGCAGTTCTTC. This chain joins TRBV19 and TRBJ2-1, with 14 bases that match TRBD2. J gave up 2 bases and V 4 bases, and 4 bases lay outside the gene matches. Per germline, CDR1 LNHDA and CDR2 SQIVND (reference sequence). This CDR3 has 17 amino acids.

The chain recombines TRBV7-9 with TRBJ2-3; possible D gene TRBD1, 5 bases. Germline-derived CDR1 and CDR2 are SEHNR and FQNEAQ (reference sequence). V dropped 1 base and J dropped 7 bases, with 12 bases sitting between them. The CDR3 has 14 amino acids. The CDR3 DNA reads TGTGCCAGCAGCTTAGTGTTGGGGCAGAATACGCAGTATTTT. Protein: CASSLVLGQNTQYF.

Concerning this clone: The same CDR3 arises from other DNA sequences in this sample as well. CDR3 DNA: TGTGCCAGCAGCTCCGGGACGGATAATTCACCCCTCCACTTT. Amino acids: CASSSGTDNSPLHF. V gene TRBV28 combines with J gene TRBJ1-6; maybe TRBD1 (5 bases). From germline, CDR1 is MDHEN and CDR2 SYDVKM. The CDR3 is 14 residues long. The germline V and J ends were trimmed by 6 bases and 5 bases, with 11 bases remaining between them.

In this sample, this clone turned up a few times. This chain uses TRBV2 with TRBJ1-2, with D unclear. The CDR3 has 12 residues. Deletions cut 6 bases from V and 8 bases from J, with 13 bases between. CDR1 is SNHLY, CDR2 FYNNEI, per germline. CDR3 region: CASSPRVTGYTF. CDR3 nucleotide sequence: TGTGCCAGCAGCCCACGGGTAACGGGCTACACCTTC.

The rearrangement links TRBV5-4 to TRBJ2-1; D is possibly TRBD1 (5 bases). The CDR3 extends over 14 amino acids. Germline V lookup: CDR1 SGHNT, CDR2 YYREEE (reference sequence). V was clipped by 4 bases and J by 7 bases, with 15 bases between them. CDR3 sequence: CASSPNQGWNEQFF. The CDR3 coding sequence is TGTGCCAGCAGCCCCAATCAGGGTTGGAATGAGCAGTTCTTC.

This chain connects TRBV7-9 to TRBJ2-1; D unclear. CDR1 SEHNR and CDR2 FQNEAQ come from the germline V gene (reference sequence). V was clipped by 5 bases and J by 7 bases, with 9 bases between them. This CDR3 is built from 12 residues. The CDR3 region is CASSPLNNEQFF. The CDR3 DNA sequence: TGTGCCAGCAGCCCACTAAATAATGAGCAGTTCTTC.

J is TRBJ1-1 and V is TRBV5-4, with 7 nucleotides matching TRBD1. Germline values: CDR1 SGHNT, CDR2 YYREEE (reference sequence). There are 14 residues in the CDR3. J gave up 5 bases and V 5 bases, and 9 bases lay outside the gene matches. The chain's CDR3 is CASRLTGRGTEAFF. The CDR3 nucleotides are TGTGCCAGCAGGCTGACAGGGAGAGGGACTGAAGCTTTCTTT.

This chain uses TRBV7-2 with TRBJ2-1; D may be TRBD1 (5 bases). Germline V lookup: CDR1 SGHTA, CDR2 FQGNSA. Trimming took off 1 base at V and 6 bases at J, with 13 bases between the two ends. The CDR3 totals 15 residues. The CDR3 DNA reads as TGTGCCAGCAGCTTAGATCAGGGAACCGTCAATGAGCAGTTCTTC. This codes for CASSLDQGTVNEQFF.

The chain employs TRBV24-1 and TRBJ2-3; D unclear. V was pared by 5 bases and J by 2 bases, with 13 bases between. CDR3 length: 15 amino acids. Germline lookup yields CDR1 KGHDR and CDR2 SFDVKD. CDR3 sequence: CATSGAHRTTDTQYF. DNA for the CDR3: TGTGCCACCAGTGGTGCCCACAGAACCACAGATACGCAGTATTTT.

The gene calls are TRBV7-2 and TRBJ1-2, with 9 bases lining up with TRBD1. From germline, CDR1 is SGHTA and CDR2 FQGNSA. Trimming cost V 6 bases and J 2 bases; bases outside gene matches: 1. The CDR3 runs 13 residues. CDR3: CASRGQGNYGYTF. CDR3 nucleotides: TGTGCCAGCAGAGGACAGGGGAACTATGGCTACACCTTC.

This clone was seen just once. Other DNA variants within this sample encode the same CDR3. The chain uses TRBV2 and TRBJ1-4; D is perhaps TRBD1 (5 bases). Germline CDR1 SNHLY, CDR2 FYNNEI. CDR3 length: 13 amino acids. The ends were cut back, 8 bases at V and 2 bases at J, with 9 bases in the middle. As DNA, the CDR3 is TGTGCCAGCCGGGGGGACACTAATGAAAAACTGTTTTTT. This translates into CASRGDTNEKLFF.

This clone was detected only a few times. V and J are TRBV27 and TRBJ1-5; D ambiguous. Per germline, CDR1 MNHEY and CDR2 SMNVEV (reference sequence). Trimming stripped 3 bases from V and 7 bases from J, with 13 bases between. The length of the CDR3 is 14 residues. In nucleotides, the CDR3 is TGTGCCAGCAGTTTGATGGGCTCTCGACAGCCCCAGCATTTT. Protein: CASSLMGSRQPQHF.

The chain employs TRBV30 and TRBJ1-2; no firm D call. CDR3 length: 13 amino acids. Trimming removed 3 bases from V and 8 bases from J, with 16 bases in between. Germline V gives CDR1 GTSNPN, CDR2 SVGIG (reference sequence). The CDR3 DNA follows: TGTGCCTGGAGCCCGGACGGGATGCGAGGCTACACCTTC. Its protein is CAWSPDGMRGYTF.